What follows describes a single T cell receptor beta chain. The antigen remains undetermined. Germline V gene data show CDR1 as SGHAT and CDR2 as FQNNGV. This CDR3 contains 14 residues. J was trimmed by 5 bases and V by 5 bases; bases with no gene match: 7. The source of the sample is a study of CD8+CD57+ T cells in acquired aplastic anemia. Overall study: DNA per sorted CD4+ or CD8+ sample ranged 0.2 to 27.4 ug, averaging roughly 3.5 ug. Healthy donor CD4+ cell samples had a mean of around 9.9 million reads. The study, taken as a whole, reports: Shared by patients and controls, fewer than 30 CD8+ CDR3s were abundant in patients. Significance was not reached for CD8+ Simpson's diversity between patients and controls.

CDR3 and TCR beta VDJ profiling relied on a genomic DNA template. TCRdb recomputed calls from the reads with MiXCR, one row per CDR3 protein. The repertoire consists of some 190,000 distinct CDR3 sequences, with 40% to 55% occurring once and the leading ten covering 2.5% to 3.5%. The chain carries TRBV11-2 and TRBJ2-5, with 8 bases lining up with TRBD2. The TCR comes from a human donor in good health. Sequenced input: sorted CD4+, CD8+, or CD8+CD57+ T cells (not recorded which) from PBMCs. The CDR3 DNA follows: TGTGCCAGCAGCGCGGACCCGGGAGGGGAGACCCAGTACTTC. Translated, it gives CASSADPGGETQYF.